A single sample gave rise to the 19 T cell receptor beta chains below, sequenced in a study of blood T cells in healthy people across ages. The use of a sample-barcoded 5' primer and a J-beta primer mix characterized a second PCR of roughly 7 to 12 cycles. TCRdb used MiXCR to reprocess the 5' RACE reads, holding one entry per CDR3 protein. The sample lists fewer than 800,000 distinct CDR3 sequences; under 25% were seen once. Sequencing was performed on blood. The receptor set was obtained from a man aged 70 or older in good health.

This clonotype showed up many times. At one end, the junction sequence differs from germline, possibly due to a read error. V is TRBV5-1 and J is TRBJ2-5; tentative D call: TRBD2 (6 bases). Germline loops: CDR1 SGHRS, CDR2 YFSETQ. The CDR3 runs to 14 residues. The CDR3 nucleotides read TGTGCCAGCAGTCCCGGGACTTTCCAAGAGACCCAGTACTTC. Protein: CASSPGTFQETQYF.

This clonotype was picked up one time. In DNA, the CDR3 is TGTGCCAGCAGCCCCCCGGGGGCGGCCGGGGAAAAACTGTTTTTT. This gives the protein CASSPPGAAGEKLFF. The chain carries TRBV9 and TRBJ1-4; a weak D match, TRBD1 (6 bases). The CDR3 length is 15 residues. In germline, CDR1 is SGDLS, CDR2 YYNGEE. Trimming removed 4 bases at V and 8 bases at J, with 18 bases between.

This clonotype appeared a few times. The V and J genes are TRBV15 and TRBJ2-1, with 8 positions matching TRBD2. From germline, CDR1 is LNHNV and CDR2 YYDKDF (reference sequence). Trimming at V came to 1 base and at J to 3 bases, leaving 8 bases not matched to a gene. The CDR3 covers 17 residues. In DNA, the CDR3 is TGTGCCACCAGCAGAGTAATGGCGGGAGGCCACTACAATGAGCAGTTCTTC. It specifies CATSRVMAGGHYNEQFF. Supplemented by reference TRBV15 and TRBJ2-1, the full variable domain reads DAMVIQNPRYQVTQFGKPVTLSCSQTLNHNVMYWYQQKSSQAPKLLFHYYDKDFNNEADTPDNFQSRRPNTSFCFLDIRSPGLGDTAMYLCATSRVMAGGHYNEQFFGPGTRLTVL.

V is TRBV4-1 and J is TRBJ1-1, with D unclear. The germline gives CDR1 MGHRA, CDR2 YSYEKL. V dropped 0 bases and J dropped 0 bases, with 14 bases sitting between them. The CDR3 loop spans 17 amino acids. The chain's CDR3 is CASSQEKTRALNTEAFF. In nucleotides, the CDR3 is TGCGCCAGCAGCCAAGAAAAAACTCGAGCGTTGAACACTGAAGCTTTCTTT.

Many counts were recorded for this clonotype. The chain joins TRBV29-1 to TRBJ1-2; possibly TRBD1 for D (5 bases). Per germline, CDR1 SQVTM and CDR2 ANQGSEA. The CDR3 is made up of 13 amino acids. V was shortened by 0 bases and J by 9 bases, with 14 bases between the two germline ends. The CDR3 loop reads CSVEDSVGGSYTF. The CDR3 DNA is TGCAGCGTTGAAGATTCGGTTGGGGGGAGCTACACCTTC.

Many counts were recorded for this clonotype. The chain carries TRBV4-1 and TRBJ2-7; D unresolved. Germline loops: CDR1 MGHRA, CDR2 YSYEKL. V shed 1 base and J shed 1 base, with 14 bases lying between them. There are 16 residues in the CDR3. CDR3 in DNA: TGCGCCAGCAGCCAAGGTCTGGGCGGAAGATCCTACGAGCAGTACTTC. Protein product: CASSQGLGGRSYEQYF.

This clonotype was detected only a few times. This chain uses TRBV20-1 with TRBJ1-2, with TRBD1 identical over 9 bases. CDR3 length equals 14 residues. Trimming took 6 bases from V and 5 from J; bases not matched to a gene: 10. Germline V gene sequence: CDR1 DFQATT, CDR2 SNEGSKA (reference sequence). CDR3 bases: TGCAGTGCCATACTACAGGGGGCGCGGTATGGCTACACCTTC. Translated: CSAILQGARYGYTF.

The chain is built from TRBV12-3 or TRBV12-4 and TRBJ2-7; no reliable D call. The germline V and J ends were trimmed by 4 bases and 6 bases, with 10 bases remaining between them. The CDR3 has 12 amino acids. The CDR3 DNA is TGTGCCAGCAGTTGGTCGGCCTCCGAGCAGTACTTC. Amino acids: CASSWSASEQYF.

This chain uses TRBV7-6 with TRBJ2-2; TRBD1 is a possible D gene (6 bases). The CDR3 is 15 residues long. V lost 1 base, J lost 4 bases, and 10 bases lay in between. In germline, CDR1 is SGHVS, CDR2 FNYEAQ. CDR3 region: CASSLGGRATGELFF. CDR3 nucleotide sequence: TGTGCCAGCAGCTTAGGGGGGCGAGCCACCGGGGAGCTGTTTTTT.

DNA of the CDR3: TGTGCCAGCGGACCCAGCCTTCTCAGGGAGGGAAAGTACTTC. It encodes CASGPSLLREGKYF. V is TRBV7-9 and J is TRBJ2-4, with TRBD2 identical over 7 bases. The CDR3 totals 14 residues. Germline-derived CDR1 and CDR2 are SEHNR and FQNEAQ (reference sequence). V was pared by 8 bases and J by 14 bases, with 18 bases of the junction left unmatched.

In its sample, this clonotype was seen once. This may stem from a read error, because a much larger clone lies one nucleotide away. The CDR3 nucleotides are TGTGCCGGCAGCTTAAGCGGCGGGGGAGAGCAGTACTTC. It specifies CAGSLSGGGEQYF. This sequence joins TRBV7-6 and TRBJ2-7; TRBD2 agrees at 7 bases. The CDR3 runs 13 residues. The germline V gene encodes CDR1 SGHVS and CDR2 FNYEAQ.

The rearrangement links TRBV29-1 to TRBJ1-2, with D possibly being TRBD1 (5 bases). There are 11 residues in the CDR3. Trimming took off 2 bases at V and 5 bases at J, with 6 bases between the two ends. Germline V gene lookup returns CDR1 SQVTM and CDR2 ANQGSEA. This chain's CDR3 is CSVESGYGYTF. The CDR3 coding sequence is TGCAGCGTTGAATCAGGGTATGGCTACACCTTC.

Only a few counts were recorded for this clonotype. The V gene is TRBV7-6, the J gene TRBJ2-2; 7 bases are a match to TRBD2. The CDR3 is 14 residues long. V lost 5 bases and J lost 4; bases outside the gene matches: 4. Germline CDR1 reads SGHVS; CDR2 reads FNYEAQ. The CDR3 reads CASSGSGGTGELFF. The CDR3, as DNA: TGTGCCAGCAGCGGATCGGGAGGCACCGGGGAGCTGTTTTTT.

This clonotype was picked up a small number of times. CDR3 amino acids: CSARGGDNEKLFF. The DNA for the CDR3 is TGCAGTGCTAGAGGGGGAGATAATGAAAAACTGTTTTTT. J is TRBJ1-4 and V is TRBV20-1, with D unclear. Germline loops: CDR1 DFQATT, CDR2 SNEGSKA (reference sequence). V lost 1 base, J lost 4 bases, and 7 bases lay in between. This CDR3 has 13 amino acids.

This clonotype was found a few times. This chain joins TRBV5-1 and TRBJ2-5, with 13 nucleotides matching TRBD2. The J call may be wrong; the DNA end is better matched by TRBJ2-7. The CDR3 loop spans 15 amino acids. In germline, CDR1 is SGHRS, CDR2 YFSETQ. The CDR3, as DNA: TGCGCCAGCAGATACGGGACTAGCGGGACCTACGAGCAGTACTTC. Translation gives CASRYGTSGTYEQYF.

The rearrangement links TRBV7-9 to TRBJ2-1; the D is unclear. The germline V gene encodes CDR1 SEHNR and CDR2 FQNEAQ (reference sequence). The V and J ends lost 5 bases and 6 bases respectively, with 17 bases between them. This CDR3 is built from 15 residues. CDR3 sequence: CASSPGPAPGNEQFF. CDR3 DNA sequence: TGTGCCAGCAGCCCTGGGCCGGCTCCAGGCAATGAGCAGTTCTTC.

This clonotype has a count of ten or more. The chain links TRBV30 to TRBJ2-1; weak D call: TRBD2 (5 bases). This CDR3 is built from 13 residues. The germline V and J ends were trimmed by 4 bases and 3 bases, with 10 bases remaining between them. The germline V gene encodes CDR1 GTSNPN and CDR2 SVGIG (reference sequence). This CDR3 is CAWTRDSYNEQFF. The CDR3 coding sequence is TGTGCCTGGACTCGGGATAGCTACAATGAGCAGTTCTTC.

V gene TRBV3-1 combines with J gene TRBJ2-7; 8 bases fit TRBD2. This CDR3 is 15 amino acids long. The junction had 10 bases not matched to a gene; V was cut back by 4 bases and J by 5 bases. CDR1 is LGHDT, CDR2 YNNKEL, per germline (reference sequence). The CDR3 nucleotides are TGTGCCAGCAGCCGTCCAGCGGGAGTCCGCCACGAGCAGTACTTC. It yields the protein CASSRPAGVRHEQYF.

This clonotype was observed many times. The chain is built from TRBV11-2 and TRBJ2-5; tentatively, D is TRBD1 (6 bases). The CDR3 is 13 amino acids. CDR1 is SGHAT and CDR2 is FQNNGV in the germline V gene. V shed 5 bases and J shed 3 bases, with 10 bases lying between them. The CDR3 is CASSEGVKETQYF. Written as DNA, the CDR3 is TGTGCCAGCAGCGAGGGGGTCAAAGAGACCCAGTACTTC. Filled out from reference TRBV11-2 and TRBJ2-5, the complete variable domain reads EAGVAQSPRYKIIEKRQSVAFWCNPISGHATLYWYQQILGQGPKLLIQFQNNGVVDDSQLPKDRFSAERLKGVDSTLKIQPAKLEDSAVYLCASSEGVKETQYFGPGTRLLVL.